In its sample, the clone carrying this T cell receptor (beta chain) was seen many times. What it binds is not known. The sample comes from a study of human T cells and chemical hapten exposure. About the research overall: 2% DPC applied to a roughly 2 cm by roughly 2 cm arm area sensitized donors. The cohort included alopecia areata under or over 50% scalp, totalis and universalis.

Sample time point: patch test 2, 6 weeks after DPC sensitization. Treatment of the sample: therapeutic diphenylcyclopropenone sensitization with weekly scalp DPC. Losses at the gene ends were 6 bases for V and 6 bases for J; bases not matched to a gene: 9. Germline V CDR1 and CDR2: DFQATT, SNEGSKA (reference sequence). The CDR3 sequence is 15 residues long. Overall study results and limits: PT1 expanded TCR numbers tracked positively with patch test score.

Via MiXCR, TCRdb re-called the RACE reads, giving one row per CDR3 protein. The sample contains some 82,000 distinct CDR3 sequences, less than 8.5% of which appear only once. The chain is built from TRBV20-1 and TRBJ2-3; 13 bases align to TRBD2. This TCR was sampled from a woman aged 30 to 39 with alopecia areata. Some clones in this sample may be carry-over from other donors' samples. This specimen consisted of whole blood, obtained in connection with sensitization to the hapten diphenylcyclopropenone (DPC). DNA for the CDR3: TGCAGTGCCGCTCCCACTAGCGGGGGGGTGGATACGCAGTATTTT. Its protein is CSAAPTSGGVDTQYF.